The 30 T cell receptor beta chains given below trace back to one sample, sequenced in a study of cytomegalovirus exposure and HLA in healthy donors. PCR primers comprised 60 Vbeta and 13 Jbeta primers. Repertoires were generated with immunoSEQ multiplex PCR, while TCRdb's copy carries only in-frame clones and drops some. The sample records hundreds of thousands of clones, roughly 73% being singletons. The specimen was PBMCs. Receptors were obtained from a boy under 18 in good health and CMV-seronegative.

V and J are TRBV7-6 and TRBJ1-6; D not certain. The V and J ends lost 3 bases and 4 bases respectively, with 4 bases between them. CDR1 and CDR2 from the germline V gene are SGHVS and FNYEAQ. The CDR3 has 13 residues. CDR3 nucleotides: TGTGCCAGCAGCTTTAGTTATAATTCACCCCTCCACTTT. Protein: CASSFSYNSPLHF.

This clone was observed a few times. The chain links TRBV7-8 to TRBJ2-7; 8 nucleotides align to TRBD1. This CDR3 region has 17 residues. V shed 4 bases, J shed 3 bases, and the junction held 14 bases outside the gene matches. CDR1 SGHVS and CDR2 FQNEAQ come from the germline V gene. For the CDR3, the DNA is TGTGCCAGCAGCTACGGACAGGGTCGGGTCGGGGTCTACGAGCAGTACTTC. This codes for CASSYGQGRVGVYEQYF.

The chain has TRBV2 and TRBJ2-1; 8 bases are a match to TRBD2. Germline-derived CDR1 and CDR2 are SNHLY and FYNNEI. J was trimmed by 3 bases and V by 7 bases; bases with no gene match: 8. This CDR3 region has 15 residues. DNA for the CDR3: TGTGCCAGCAAGGCCTTAGCGGGAAACTACAATGAGCAGTTCTTC. Amino acid sequence: CASKALAGNYNEQFF.

The CDR3 sequence: CASSIDPGTANTEAFF. The CDR3 nucleotides read TGTGCCAGTAGTATAGACCCCGGGACAGCGAACACTGAAGCTTTCTTT. This chain uses TRBV19 with TRBJ1-1, with TRBD1 identical over 7 bases. The V gene's germline CDR1 is LNHDA and CDR2 SQIVND (reference sequence). With 0 bases clipped from V and 1 base from J, the junction kept 5 bases outside the gene matches. The CDR3 runs 16 residues. Filled out from reference TRBV19 and TRBJ1-1, the complete variable domain reads DGGITQSPKYLFRKEGQNVTLSCEQNLNHDAMYWYRQDPGQGLRLIYYSQIVNDFQKGDIAEGYSVSREKKESFPLTVTSAQKNPTAFYLCASSIDPGTANTEAFFGQGTRLTVV.

The CDR3 sequence: CASSEHGGGTGELFF. The DNA of the CDR3 is TGTGCCAGCAGTGAACACGGGGGGGGGACCGGGGAGCTGTTTTTT. The V gene is TRBV2, the J gene TRBJ2-2, with TRBD2 matching over 8 bases. V shed 2 bases, J shed 5 bases, and the junction held 4 bases outside the gene matches. The CDR3 sequence is 15 residues long. Germline CDR1 and CDR2: SNHLY and FYNNEI.

The chain links TRBV9 to TRBJ1-2; D call uncertain. This CDR3 is built from 17 residues. The V and J ends lost 0 bases and 4 bases respectively, with 19 bases between them. Germline V gene lookup returns CDR1 SGDLS and CDR2 YYNGEE. The CDR3 bases are TGTGCCAGCAGCGTAGCGGCAGGATTGGATTACGGCTATGGCTACACCTTC. It encodes CASSVAAGLDYGYGYTF.

The chain recombines TRBV6-5 with TRBJ1-1; possible D gene TRBD1, 5 bases. Germline assignment: CDR1 MNHEY and CDR2 SVGAGI. Trimming pared 4 bases from V and 3 bases from J, leaving 9 bases between. The CDR3 has 13 amino acids. The CDR3 region is CASSSGQYTEAFF. Here the CDR3 DNA reads TGTGCCAGCAGTTCTGGACAATACACTGAAGCTTTCTTT.

This clone was seen only a few times. The CDR3: CAFQIKEDRGDQPQHF. Written as DNA, the CDR3 is TGTGCCTTCCAAATCAAGGAGGACAGGGGAGATCAGCCCCAGCATTTT. The V and J genes are TRBV30 and TRBJ1-5; the match to TRBD1 covers 9 bases. V dropped 7 bases and J dropped 5; count of bases not matched to a gene: 15. The CDR3 length is 16 residues. Germline loops: CDR1 GTSNPN, CDR2 SVGIG (reference sequence).

The V gene is TRBV2, the J gene TRBJ2-1; the match to TRBD2 covers 11 bases. The CDR3 is 16 amino acids. V lost 6 bases to trimming and J lost 6 bases; unmatched junction nucleotides: 10. Germline values: CDR1 SNHLY, CDR2 FYNNEI. The CDR3 reads CASRRVAGGSSNEQFF. Written as DNA, the CDR3 is TGTGCCAGCAGGCGAGTAGCGGGGGGGTCTTCCAATGAGCAGTTCTTC.

V and J are TRBV10-3 and TRBJ1-1, with D tentatively TRBD1 (6 bases). Trimming left V 10 bases short and J 5 bases short, with 17 bases between. Germline CDR1 reads ENHRY; CDR2 reads SYGVKD. The CDR3 contains 13 residues. Here the CDR3 reads CATNTGPGTEAFF. Written as DNA, the CDR3 is TGTGCCACAAACACAGGGCCGGGGACTGAAGCTTTCTTT.

The rearrangement links TRBV4-1 to TRBJ2-1; 10 bases map to TRBD1. The CDR3 length is 18 residues. CDR1 is MGHRA, CDR2 YSYEKL, per germline. Trimming cost V 2 bases and J 4 bases; bases outside gene matches: 11. CDR3 protein: CASSQPYTGTGVYNEQFF. Here the CDR3 DNA reads TGCGCCAGCAGCCAACCATACACCGGGACAGGGGTATACAATGAGCAGTTCTTC.

Only one count was recorded for this clone. V and J are TRBV30 and TRBJ2-7; tentatively, D is TRBD1 (5 bases). This CDR3 has 14 residues. Trimming took 0 bases from V and 6 from J, leaving 15 bases between them. Germline CDR1 and CDR2: GTSNPN and SVGIG (reference sequence). As DNA, the CDR3 is TGTGCCTGGAGTGTAACCCACGTCCAGGGCGAGCAGTACTTC. It yields the protein CAWSVTHVQGEQYF.

The CDR3 loop is CAIRPGQESTDTQYF. The CDR3 DNA follows: TGTGCCATCAGGCCGGGACAGGAGTCCACAGATACGCAGTATTTT. The chain carries TRBV10-3 and TRBJ2-3; 8 bases are shared with TRBD1. Looked up from germline, CDR1 is ENHRY and CDR2 is SYGVKD. This CDR3 comprises 15 residues. V lost 6 bases and J lost 2; bases outside the gene matches: 7.

V gene TRBV6-1 combines with J gene TRBJ2-7; no reliable D call. CDR1 is MNHNS, CDR2 SASEGT, per germline. Trimming pared 2 bases from V and 12 bases from J, leaving 14 bases between. CDR3 length: 12 amino acids. This chain's CDR3 is CASSEFGQPWYF. CDR3 in DNA: TGTGCCAGCAGTGAATTCGGTCAACCGTGGTACTTC.

The gene calls are TRBV5-1 and TRBJ2-7; D possibly corresponds to TRBD1 (5 bases). CDR1 is SGHRS, CDR2 YFSETQ, per germline. This CDR3 spans 15 amino acids. V was trimmed by 5 bases and J by 2 bases, leaving 17 bases between them. This chain's CDR3 is CASRRQLSPAYEQYF. CDR3 nucleotide sequence: TGCGCCAGCAGACGACAGCTATCGCCAGCCTACGAGCAGTACTTC. Together with reference TRBV5-1 and TRBJ2-7, the CDR3 gives the full variable domain: KAGVTQTPRYLIKTRGQQVTLSCSPISGHRSVSWYQQTPGQGLQFLFEYFSETQRNKGNFPGRFSGRQFSNSRSEMNVSTLELGDSALYLCASRRQLSPAYEQYFGPGTRLTVT.

This chain joins TRBV6-4 and TRBJ2-2; 8 nucleotides match TRBD1. Germline V gives CDR1 MRHNA, CDR2 SNTAGT. The CDR3 consists of 16 residues. V shed 5 bases, J shed 4 bases, and the junction held 9 bases outside the gene matches. CDR3 amino acids: CASSLNRGLTTGELFF. DNA of the CDR3: TGTGCCAGCAGTCTTAACAGGGGGTTGACCACCGGGGAGCTGTTTTTT.

The J gene is TRBJ2-5, the V gene TRBV9; 10 bases agree with TRBD1. The CDR3 sequence is 15 residues long. V lost 2 bases to trimming and J lost 4 bases; unmatched junction nucleotides: 5. The V gene's germline CDR1 is SGDLS and CDR2 YYNGEE. The CDR3: CASSVGQGLSETQYF. CDR3 in DNA: TGTGCCAGCAGCGTGGGACAGGGGTTATCAGAGACCCAGTACTTC.

In regard to this clone: The sample contains more than one DNA sequence encoding this CDR3. The chain links TRBV30 to TRBJ1-1, with D hard to call. There are 14 residues in the CDR3. Deletions cut 0 bases from V and 1 base from J, with 9 bases between. Germline loops: CDR1 GTSNPN, CDR2 SVGIG (reference sequence). CDR3 protein: CAWSVLTGNTEAFF. CDR3 bases: TGTGCCTGGAGTGTACTAACGGGGAACACTGAAGCTTTCTTT.

CDR3 DNA sequence: TGTGCCAGCGCCTCGATGGGGGCTACTGAAGCTTTCTTT. Translated: CASASMGATEAFF. This chain links TRBV5-4 with TRBJ1-1; D possibly corresponds to TRBD1 (6 bases). The V and J ends lost 7 bases and 5 bases respectively, with 15 bases between them. Germline V gives CDR1 SGHNT, CDR2 YYREEE (reference sequence). This CDR3 contains 13 residues. Supplemented by reference TRBV5-4 and TRBJ1-1, the full variable domain reads ETGVTQSPTHLIKTRGQQVTLRCSSQSGHNTVSWYQQALGQGPQFIFQYYREEENGRGNFPPRFSGLQFPNYSSELNVNALELDDSALYLCASASMGATEAFFGQGTRLTVV.

The gene calls are TRBV5-4 and TRBJ2-5, with D possibly TRBD1 on 5 matching bases. The CDR3 spans 15 residues. Trimming left V 6 bases short and J 3 bases short, with 18 bases between. CDR1 is SGHNT and CDR2 is YYREEE in the germline V gene (reference sequence). Here the CDR3 DNA reads TGTGCCAGCACCAAGGGGATAACGGTTAAAGAGACCCAGTACTTC. Amino acids: CASTKGITVKETQYF.

The chain joins TRBV29-1 to TRBJ1-1, with 7 positions matching TRBD1. The length of the CDR3 is 16 residues. The V and J ends lost 6 bases and 5 bases, in that order; junction bases with no gene match: 18. Germline-derived CDR1 and CDR2 are SQVTM and ANQGSEA. CDR3 sequence reads: CSVTGRGGAGSTEAFF. For the CDR3, the DNA is TGCAGCGTGACAGGGCGAGGAGGGGCCGGTTCGACTGAAGCTTTCTTT.

This clone was seen just once. The gene calls are TRBV5-8 and TRBJ1-1; no firm D call. The CDR3 covers 12 residues. V lost 3 bases to trimming and J lost 11 bases, with 14 bases between them. Germline assignment: CDR1 SGHTS and CDR2 YDEGEE. The CDR3 DNA is TGTGCCAGCAGCTCGCGTGGTCTCTCCGCTTTCTTT. Its translation is CASSSRGLSAFF.

This chain uses TRBV4-1 with TRBJ1-1; no firm D call. Germline loops: CDR1 MGHRA, CDR2 YSYEKL. Trimming shortened V by 3 bases and J by 2 bases, and 7 bases separated the two germline ends. There are 13 residues in the CDR3. CDR3 protein: CASSQAGNTEAFF. The CDR3 nucleotides read TGCGCCAGCAGCCAGGCAGGCAACACTGAAGCTTTCTTT.

The chain carries TRBV5-5 and TRBJ1-2, with D unclear. Germline assignment: CDR1 SGHKS and CDR2 YYEKEE (reference sequence). Trimming took off 7 bases at V and 4 bases at J, with 14 bases between the two ends. This CDR3 is 13 amino acids long. The CDR3 coding sequence is TGTGCCAGCGAGACGAGGTATGGCTATGGCTACACCTTC. This codes for CASETRYGYGYTF. Combining the CDR3 with reference TRBV5-5 and TRBJ1-2 gives the whole variable domain DAGVTQSPTHLIKTRGQQVTLRCSPISGHKSVSWYQQVLGQGPQFIFQYYEKEERGRGNFPDRFSARQFPNYSSELNVNALLLGDSALYLCASETRYGYGYTFGSGTRLTVV.

This clone was counted a single time. The chain carries TRBV12-5 and TRBJ1-2; 10 bases line up with TRBD1. Germline V lookup: CDR1 LGHNT, CDR2 FRNRAP. This CDR3 has 16 amino acids. J gave up 8 bases and V 3 bases, and 12 bases lay outside the gene matches. CDR3 region: CASGFSTGQGGSGYTF. DNA for the CDR3: TGTGCTAGTGGTTTCTCCACCGGACAGGGGGGATCGGGCTACACCTTC.

This clone was picked up a small number of times. This chain connects TRBV5-6 to TRBJ2-2; 12 bases are a match to TRBD2. V was clipped by 4 bases and J by 5 bases; unmatched bases: 3. Germline-derived CDR1 and CDR2 are SGHDT and YYEEEE. This CDR3 is built from 15 residues. The CDR3 spells CASSLGLAGTGELFF. The CDR3 DNA sequence: TGTGCCAGCAGCCTCGGACTAGCGGGGACCGGGGAGCTGTTTTTT.

V and J are TRBV11-2 and TRBJ1-2; a weak D match, TRBD1 (6 bases). V lost 2 bases, J lost 8 bases, and 18 bases lay in between. Looked up from germline, CDR1 is SGHAT and CDR2 is FQNNGV. The CDR3 has 15 amino acids. The CDR3 nucleotides read TGTGCCAGCAGCTTAAGTCAGGGGTCGAAGTTCGGCTACACCTTC. Its translation is CASSLSQGSKFGYTF.

The DNA for the CDR3 is TGTGCCAGCAGGAGAATGGTCTATGGCTACACCTTC. The encoded protein is CASRRMVYGYTF. The chain carries TRBV6-1 and TRBJ1-2; D gene ambiguous. Germline CDR1 is MNHNS and CDR2 is SASEGT. This CDR3 region has 12 residues. The V end lost 6 bases, the J end lost 4 bases, and 9 bases lay between the germline ends.

This chain connects TRBV10-1 to TRBJ2-5, with a tentative D call TRBD1 (6 bases). The J call may be wrong; the DNA end is better matched by TRBJ2-7. The CDR3 length is 14 residues. Per the germline V gene, CDR1 is WNHNN and CDR2 is SYGVQD (reference sequence). The CDR3 bases are TGCGCCAGCAGTGATGTCCAGGGGATCTCCGAGCAGTACTTC. Encoded protein: CASSDVQGISEQYF.

This clone has a handful of counts. V is TRBV11-2 and J is TRBJ2-3; TRBD2 matches at 9 bases. This CDR3 region has 16 residues. V dropped 2 bases and J dropped 0; count of bases not matched to a gene: 3. Germline values: CDR1 SGHAT, CDR2 FQNNGV. The CDR3 sequence is CASSLRLAASTDTQYF. CDR3 coding DNA: TGTGCCAGCAGCTTACGACTAGCGGCTAGCACAGATACGCAGTATTTT.